This TCR beta chain was obtained from a study of blood T cell repertoires in COVID-19. Looking at the study overall: Sites across the United States, Italy and Spain contributed samples from acute and convalescent COVID-19.

The assay was immunoSEQ multiplex PCR, and TCRdb's table has in-frame clones only and misses some. The table has roughly 100,000 clones, roughly nine tenths seen once. Germline CDR1 is SNHLY and CDR2 is FYNNEI. The CDR3 is made up of 13 amino acids. With 3 bases removed from V and 11 bases from J, the gap between germline ends came to 11 bases. What was sequenced was peripheral blood. V gene TRBV2 combines with J gene TRBJ1-6; tentative D call: TRBD1 (5 bases). The TCR originated in a woman over 75 with acute or convalescent COVID-19. The CDR3 DNA reads TGTGCCAGCAGTGATAGTTGGGGGGCACCCCTCCACTTT. Amino acid sequence: CASSDSWGAPLHF.